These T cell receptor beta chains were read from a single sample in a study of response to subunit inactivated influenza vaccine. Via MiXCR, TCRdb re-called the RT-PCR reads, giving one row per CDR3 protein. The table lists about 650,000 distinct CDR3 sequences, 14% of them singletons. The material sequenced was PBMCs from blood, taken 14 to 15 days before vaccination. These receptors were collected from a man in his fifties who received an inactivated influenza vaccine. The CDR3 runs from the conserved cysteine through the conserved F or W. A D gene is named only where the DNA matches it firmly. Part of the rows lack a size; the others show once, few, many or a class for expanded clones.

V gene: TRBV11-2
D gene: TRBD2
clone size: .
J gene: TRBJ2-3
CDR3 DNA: TGTGCCAGCAGCTTGGGGACTAGCGGGGGGGCCGGAGATACGCAGTATTTT
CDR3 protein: CASSLGTSGGAGDTQYF

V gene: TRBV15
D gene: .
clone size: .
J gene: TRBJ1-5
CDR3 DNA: TGTGCCACCCGCAGAGTCAGCCGCAATCAGCCCCAGCATTTT
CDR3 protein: CATRRVSRNQPQHF

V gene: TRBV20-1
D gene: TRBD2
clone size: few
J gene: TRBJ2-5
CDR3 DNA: TGCAGTGCTAACCCCCCGGGGGGCCAAGAGACCCAGTACTTC
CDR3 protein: CSANPPGGQETQYF

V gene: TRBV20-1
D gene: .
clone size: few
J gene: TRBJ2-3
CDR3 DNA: TGCAGTGCTAGAGTAGGCGGACGCACAGATACGCAGTATTTT
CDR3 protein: CSARVGGRTDTQYF

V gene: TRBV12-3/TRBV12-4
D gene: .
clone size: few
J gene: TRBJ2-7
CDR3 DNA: TGTGCCAGCAGTTTGCAGGGCTTCCACGAGCAGTACTTC
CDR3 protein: CASSLQGFHEQYF

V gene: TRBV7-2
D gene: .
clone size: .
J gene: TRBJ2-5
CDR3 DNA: TGTGCCAGCAGCTTAGAAGAGTTAGGTGGTAAAGAGACCCAGTACTTC
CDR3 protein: CASSLEELGGKETQYF

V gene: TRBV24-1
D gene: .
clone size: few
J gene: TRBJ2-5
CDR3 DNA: TGTGCCACCAGTGATTTGGGGGGACAGACCCAGTACTTC
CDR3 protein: CATSDLGGQTQYF

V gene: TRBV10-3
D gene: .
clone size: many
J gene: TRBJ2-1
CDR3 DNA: TGTGCCATCAGTGAGCCGACGGGACTGTCCTACAATGAGCAGTTCTTC
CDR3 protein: CAISEPTGLSYNEQFF

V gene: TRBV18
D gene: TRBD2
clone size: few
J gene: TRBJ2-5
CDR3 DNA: TGTGCCAGCTCACCATACCTAGCGGCCCAAGAGACCCAGTACTTC
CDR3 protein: CASSPYLAAQETQYF

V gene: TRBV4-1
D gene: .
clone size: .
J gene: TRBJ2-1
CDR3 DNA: TGCGCCAGCAGCCAAGAGGGCAGGGGAATTGAGCAGTTCTTC
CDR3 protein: CASSQEGRGIEQFF

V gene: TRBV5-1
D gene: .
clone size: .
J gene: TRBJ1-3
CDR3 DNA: TGCGCCAGCAGTCCGGACGGGGAAGGAAACACCATATATTTT
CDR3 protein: CASSPDGEGNTIYF

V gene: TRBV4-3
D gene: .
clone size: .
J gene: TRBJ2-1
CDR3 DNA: TGCGCCAGCAGCCGTGGAGCCTCTTCCCCCAACAATGAGCAGTTCTTC
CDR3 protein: CASSRGASSPNNEQFF

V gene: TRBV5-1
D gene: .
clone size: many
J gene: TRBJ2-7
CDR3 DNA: TGCGCCAGCGGAACCGGGACAAGCACCTACGAGCAGTACTTC
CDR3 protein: CASGTGTSTYEQYF

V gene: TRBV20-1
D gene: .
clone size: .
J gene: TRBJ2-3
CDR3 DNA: TGCAGTGCTAGAGATTTAGGCACCACAGATACGCAGTATTTT
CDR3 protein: CSARDLGTTDTQYF

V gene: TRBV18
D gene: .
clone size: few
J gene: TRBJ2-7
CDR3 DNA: TGTGCCAGCTCACAGGGTTTGAGGTCCTACGAGCAGTACTTC
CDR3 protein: CASSQGLRSYEQYF

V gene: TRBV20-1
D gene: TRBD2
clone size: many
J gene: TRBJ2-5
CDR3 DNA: TGCAGTGCTAGAGACTCTAGCGGGAGCCAAGAGACCCAGTACTTC
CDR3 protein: CSARDSSGSQETQYF

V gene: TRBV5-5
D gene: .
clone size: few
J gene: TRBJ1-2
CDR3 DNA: TGTGCCAGCAGCTTGGAGGCAGCGTCTCTCTATGGCTACACCTTC
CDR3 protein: CASSLEAASLYGYTF

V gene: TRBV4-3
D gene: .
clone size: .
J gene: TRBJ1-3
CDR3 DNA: TGCGCTAGCAGCCCGCAGGCAGGCCCAGACTCTGGAAACACCATATATTTT
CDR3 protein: CASSPQAGPDSGNTIYF

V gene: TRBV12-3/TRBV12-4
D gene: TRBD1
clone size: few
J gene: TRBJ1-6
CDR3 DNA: TGTGCCAGCAGTTTAATTGCAGGGGGCGATTCACCCCTCCACTTT
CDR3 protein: CASSLIAGGDSPLHF

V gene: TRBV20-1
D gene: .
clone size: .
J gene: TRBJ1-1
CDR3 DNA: TGCAGTGCTAGAATACAGCCGAACACTGAAGCTTTCTTT
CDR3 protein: CSARIQPNTEAFF

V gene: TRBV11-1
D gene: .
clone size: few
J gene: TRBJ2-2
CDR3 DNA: TGTGCCAGCAGCCCCCCCACCGGGCAATCGAGGGGTGCCGGGGAGCTGTTTTTT
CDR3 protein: CASSPPTGQSRGAGELFF

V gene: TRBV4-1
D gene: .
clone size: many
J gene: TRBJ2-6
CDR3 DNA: TGCGCCAGCAGCCAAGGTCCCGGGGCCAACGTCCTGACTTTC
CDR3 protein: CASSQGPGANVLTF

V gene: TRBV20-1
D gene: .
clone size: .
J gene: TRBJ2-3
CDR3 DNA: TGCAGTGCTAGAGCTTCCAGCACAGATACGCAGTATTTT
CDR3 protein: CSARASSTDTQYF

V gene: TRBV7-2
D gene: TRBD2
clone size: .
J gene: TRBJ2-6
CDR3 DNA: TGTGCCAGCAGCTTCGGGAGGGCCTCTGGGGCCAACGTCCTGACTTTC
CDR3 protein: CASSFGRASGANVLTF

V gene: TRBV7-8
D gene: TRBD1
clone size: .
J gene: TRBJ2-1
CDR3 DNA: TGTGCCAGCAGCCCAGCTCCCGGCCAGGACAGGGGATACAATGAGCAGTTCTTC
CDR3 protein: CASSPAPGQDRGYNEQFF

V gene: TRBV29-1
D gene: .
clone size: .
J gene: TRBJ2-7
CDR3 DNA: TGCAGCGCTCGGTCTTCGGGGAAAGCCTACGAGCAGTACTTC
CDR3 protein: CSARSSGKAYEQYF

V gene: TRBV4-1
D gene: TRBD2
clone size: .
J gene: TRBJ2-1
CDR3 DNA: TGCGCCAGCAGCCAAGTCCAGCGGGAGTTCAATGAGCAGTTCTTC
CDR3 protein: CASSQVQREFNEQFF

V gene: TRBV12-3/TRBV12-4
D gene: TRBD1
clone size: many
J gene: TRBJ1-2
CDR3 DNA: TGTGCCAGCAGCTCCAATAGGGACAGTTATGGCTACACCTTC
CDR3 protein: CASSSNRDSYGYTF

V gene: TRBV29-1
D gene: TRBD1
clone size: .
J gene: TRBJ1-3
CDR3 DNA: TGCAGCGTTGAAGATCGATGGGACAGCTCTGGAAACACCATATATTTT
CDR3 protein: CSVEDRWDSSGNTIYF

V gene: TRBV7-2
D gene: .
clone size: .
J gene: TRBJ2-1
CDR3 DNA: TGTGCCAGCAGCTTCGAGACAGGTCATGAGCAGTTCTTC
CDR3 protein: CASSFETGHEQFF

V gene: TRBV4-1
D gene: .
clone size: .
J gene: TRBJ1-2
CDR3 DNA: TGCGCCAGCAGCCTAGAGGGACATACCTATGGCTACACCTTC
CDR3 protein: CASSLEGHTYGYTF

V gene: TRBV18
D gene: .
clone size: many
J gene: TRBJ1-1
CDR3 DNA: TGTGCCAGCTCACCAGCAGGGGAGAACACTGAAGCTTTCTTT
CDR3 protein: CASSPAGENTEAFF